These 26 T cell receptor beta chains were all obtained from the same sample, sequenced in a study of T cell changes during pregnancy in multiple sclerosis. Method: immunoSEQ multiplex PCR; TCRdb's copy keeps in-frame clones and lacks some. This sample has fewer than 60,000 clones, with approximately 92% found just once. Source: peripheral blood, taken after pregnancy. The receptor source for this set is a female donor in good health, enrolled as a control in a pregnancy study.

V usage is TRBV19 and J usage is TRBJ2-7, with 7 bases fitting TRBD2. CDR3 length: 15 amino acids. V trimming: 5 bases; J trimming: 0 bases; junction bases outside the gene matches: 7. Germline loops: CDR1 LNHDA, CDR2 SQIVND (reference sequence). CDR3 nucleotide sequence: TGTGCCAGTAGTGCTAGCGGTAGGAGCTCCTACGAGCAGTACTTC. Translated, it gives CASSASGRSSYEQYF.

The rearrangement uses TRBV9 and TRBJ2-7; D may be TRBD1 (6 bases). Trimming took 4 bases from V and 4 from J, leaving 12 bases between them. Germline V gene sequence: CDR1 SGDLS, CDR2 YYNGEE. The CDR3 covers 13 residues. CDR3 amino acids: CASSRGNLYEQYF. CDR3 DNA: TGTGCCAGCAGCAGGGGGAACCTGTACGAGCAGTACTTC.

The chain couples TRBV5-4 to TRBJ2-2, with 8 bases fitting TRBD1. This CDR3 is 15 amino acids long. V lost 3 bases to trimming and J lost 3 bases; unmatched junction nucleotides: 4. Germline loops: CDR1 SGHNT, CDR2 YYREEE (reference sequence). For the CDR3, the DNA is TGTGCCAGCAGCTCGAGGACAGGGTACACCGGGGAGCTGTTTTTT. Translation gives CASSSRTGYTGELFF.

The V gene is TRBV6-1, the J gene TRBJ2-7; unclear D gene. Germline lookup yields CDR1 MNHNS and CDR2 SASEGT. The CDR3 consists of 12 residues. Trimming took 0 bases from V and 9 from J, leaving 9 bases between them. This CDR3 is CASSEAESAQYF. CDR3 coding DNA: TGTGCCAGCAGTGAAGCGGAGTCCGCGCAGTACTTC.

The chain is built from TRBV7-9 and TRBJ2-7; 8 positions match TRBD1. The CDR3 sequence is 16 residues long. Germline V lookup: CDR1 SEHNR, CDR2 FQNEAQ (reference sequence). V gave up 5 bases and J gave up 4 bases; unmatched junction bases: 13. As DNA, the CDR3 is TGTGCCAGCAGCCTAGAAGGACAGGGACGTCCTTACGAGCAGTACTTC. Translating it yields CASSLEGQGRPYEQYF. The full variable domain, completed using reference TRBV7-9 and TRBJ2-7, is DTGVSQNPRHKITKRGQNVTFRCDPISEHNRLYWYRQTLGQGPEFLTYFQNEAQLEKSRLLSDRFSAERPKGSFSTLEIQRTEQGDSAMYLCASSLEGQGRPYEQYFGPGTRLTVT.

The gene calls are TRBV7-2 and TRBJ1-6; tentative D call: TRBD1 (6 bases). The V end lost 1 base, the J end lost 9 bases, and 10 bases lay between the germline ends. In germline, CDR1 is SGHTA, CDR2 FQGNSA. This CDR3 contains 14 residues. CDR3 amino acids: CASSLDRVSSPLHF. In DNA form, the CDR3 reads TGTGCCAGCAGCTTAGACAGGGTTAGTTCACCCCTCCACTTT.

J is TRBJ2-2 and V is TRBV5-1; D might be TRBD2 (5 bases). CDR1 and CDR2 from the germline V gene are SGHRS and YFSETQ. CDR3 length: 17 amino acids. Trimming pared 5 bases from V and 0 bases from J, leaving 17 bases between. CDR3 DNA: TGCGCCAGCAGACGTACGGGGAGCGTTTCGAACACCGGGGAGCTGTTTTTT. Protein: CASRRTGSVSNTGELFF.

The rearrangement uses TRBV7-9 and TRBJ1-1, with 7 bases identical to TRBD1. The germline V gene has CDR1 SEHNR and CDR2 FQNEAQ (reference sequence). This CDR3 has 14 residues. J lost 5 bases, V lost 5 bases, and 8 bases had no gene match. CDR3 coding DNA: TGTGCCAGCAGCCTCGACAGGGTCGGAACTGAAGCTTTCTTT. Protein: CASSLDRVGTEAFF.

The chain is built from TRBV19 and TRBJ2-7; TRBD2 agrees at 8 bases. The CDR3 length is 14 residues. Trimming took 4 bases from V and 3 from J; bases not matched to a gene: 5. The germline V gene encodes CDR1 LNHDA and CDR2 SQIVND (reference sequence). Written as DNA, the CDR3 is TGTGCCAGTAGTACCTTAGCGGGAATCTACGAGCAGTACTTC. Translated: CASSTLAGIYEQYF.

For the CDR3, the DNA is TGTGCCAGTAGTTGGGGGTCGGGGGGTTCCTACGAGCAGTACTTC. It encodes CASSWGSGGSYEQYF. V gene TRBV19 combines with J gene TRBJ2-7, with TRBD2 identical over 7 bases. The length of the CDR3 is 15 residues. In germline, CDR1 is LNHDA, CDR2 SQIVND (reference sequence). Losses at the gene ends were 5 bases for V and 1 base for J; bases not matched to a gene: 8.

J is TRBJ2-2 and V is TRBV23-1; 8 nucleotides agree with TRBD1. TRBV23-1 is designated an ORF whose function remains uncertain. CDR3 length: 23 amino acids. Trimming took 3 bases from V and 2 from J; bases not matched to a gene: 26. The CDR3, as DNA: TGCGCCAGCAGTCATTCCGGACAGGGACAGCCGCCGGGCCCGCCGACTAACACCGGGGAGCTGTTTTTT. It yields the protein CASSHSGQGQPPGPPTNTGELFF.

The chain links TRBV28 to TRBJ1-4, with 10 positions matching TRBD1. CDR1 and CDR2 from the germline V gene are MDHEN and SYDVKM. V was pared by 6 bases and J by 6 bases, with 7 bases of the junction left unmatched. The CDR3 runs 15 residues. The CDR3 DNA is TGTGCCAGCAGCGGCCGGGACAGGGGATATGAAAAACTGTTTTTT. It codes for CASSGRDRGYEKLFF.

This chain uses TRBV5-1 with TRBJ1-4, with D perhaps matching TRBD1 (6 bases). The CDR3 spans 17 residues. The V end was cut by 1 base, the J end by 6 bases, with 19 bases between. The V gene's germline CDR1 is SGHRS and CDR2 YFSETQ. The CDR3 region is CASSLSVVGGSDEKLFF. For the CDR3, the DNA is TGCGCCAGCAGCTTGAGTGTTGTAGGGGGAAGCGATGAAAAACTGTTTTTT.

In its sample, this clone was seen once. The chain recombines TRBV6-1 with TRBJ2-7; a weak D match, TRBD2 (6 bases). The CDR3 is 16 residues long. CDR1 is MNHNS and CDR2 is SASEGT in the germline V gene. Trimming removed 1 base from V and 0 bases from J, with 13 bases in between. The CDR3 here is CASSEVGGPNSYEQYF. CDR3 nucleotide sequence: TGTGCCAGCAGTGAAGTGGGAGGACCCAACTCCTACGAGCAGTACTTC.

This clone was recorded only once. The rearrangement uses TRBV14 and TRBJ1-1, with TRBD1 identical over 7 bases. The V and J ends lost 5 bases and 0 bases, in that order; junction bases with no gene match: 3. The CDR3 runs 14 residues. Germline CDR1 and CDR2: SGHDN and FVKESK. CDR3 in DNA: TGTGCCAGCAGCTTAGGGGGCCTGAACACTGAAGCTTTCTTT. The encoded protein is CASSLGGLNTEAFF.

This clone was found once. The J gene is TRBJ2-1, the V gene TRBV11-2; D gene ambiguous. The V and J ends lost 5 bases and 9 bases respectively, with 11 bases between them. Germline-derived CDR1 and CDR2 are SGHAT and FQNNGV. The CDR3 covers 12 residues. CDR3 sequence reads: CASSLEVGEQFF. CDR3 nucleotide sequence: TGTGCCAGCAGCCTCGAGGTAGGTGAGCAGTTCTTC.

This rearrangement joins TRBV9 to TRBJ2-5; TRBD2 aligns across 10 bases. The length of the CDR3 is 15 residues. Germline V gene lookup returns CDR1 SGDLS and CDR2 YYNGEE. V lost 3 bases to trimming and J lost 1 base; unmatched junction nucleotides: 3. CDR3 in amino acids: CASSASSGSQETQYF. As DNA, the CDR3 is TGTGCCAGCAGCGCTTCTAGCGGGAGCCAAGAGACCCAGTACTTC.

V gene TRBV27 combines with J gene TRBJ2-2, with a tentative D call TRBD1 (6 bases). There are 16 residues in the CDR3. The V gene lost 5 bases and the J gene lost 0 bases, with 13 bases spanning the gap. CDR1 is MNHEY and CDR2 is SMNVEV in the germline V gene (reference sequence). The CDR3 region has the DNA TGTGCCAGCAGTCCAACAGGGTCATCGAACACCGGGGAGCTGTTTTTT. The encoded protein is CASSPTGSSNTGELFF.

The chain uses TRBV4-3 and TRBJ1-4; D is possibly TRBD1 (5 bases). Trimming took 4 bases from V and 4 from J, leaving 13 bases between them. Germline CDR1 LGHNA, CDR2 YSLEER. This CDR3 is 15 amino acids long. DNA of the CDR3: TGCGCCAGCAGCCGGGGCCTAACGAATAATGAAAAACTGTTTTTT. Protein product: CASSRGLTNNEKLFF.

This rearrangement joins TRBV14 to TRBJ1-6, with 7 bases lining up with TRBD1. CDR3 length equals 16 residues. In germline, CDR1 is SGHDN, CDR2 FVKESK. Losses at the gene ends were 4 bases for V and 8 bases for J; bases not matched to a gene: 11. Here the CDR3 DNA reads TGTGCCAGCAGCCCCCGTGGGGCAGGACAGGATTCACCCCTCCACTTT. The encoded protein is CASSPRGAGQDSPLHF. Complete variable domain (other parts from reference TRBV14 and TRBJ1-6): EAGVTQFPSHSVIEKGQTVTLRCDPISGHDNLYWYRRVMGKEIKFLLHFVKESKQDESGMPNNRFLAERTGGTYSTLKVQPAELEDSGVYFCASSPRGAGQDSPLHFGNGTRLTVT.

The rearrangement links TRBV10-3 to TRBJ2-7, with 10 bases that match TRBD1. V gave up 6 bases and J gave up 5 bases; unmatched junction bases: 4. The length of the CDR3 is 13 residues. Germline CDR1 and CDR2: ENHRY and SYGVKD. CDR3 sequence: CAIRETGGNEQYF. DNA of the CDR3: TGTGCCATCAGAGAGACAGGGGGCAACGAGCAGTACTTC.

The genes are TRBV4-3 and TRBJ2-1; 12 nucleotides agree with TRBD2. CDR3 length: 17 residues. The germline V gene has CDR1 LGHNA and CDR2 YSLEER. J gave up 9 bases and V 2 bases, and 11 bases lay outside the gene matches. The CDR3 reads CASSQSRLAGAVGEQFF. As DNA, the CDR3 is TGCGCCAGCAGCCAATCCCGACTAGCGGGAGCTGTGGGTGAGCAGTTCTTC.

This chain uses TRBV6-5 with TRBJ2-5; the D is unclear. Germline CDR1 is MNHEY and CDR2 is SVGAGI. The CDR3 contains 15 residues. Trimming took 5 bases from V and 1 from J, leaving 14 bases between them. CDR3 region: CASSPTFSFQETQYF. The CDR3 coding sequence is TGTGCCAGCAGTCCCACGTTTAGCTTCCAAGAGACCCAGTACTTC.

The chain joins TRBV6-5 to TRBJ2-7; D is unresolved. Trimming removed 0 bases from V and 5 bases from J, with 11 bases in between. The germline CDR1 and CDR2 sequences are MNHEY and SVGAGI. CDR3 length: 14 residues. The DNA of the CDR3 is TGTGCCAGCAGTTACTCTACCGCGGCGGACGAGCAGTACTTC. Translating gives CASSYSTAADEQYF.

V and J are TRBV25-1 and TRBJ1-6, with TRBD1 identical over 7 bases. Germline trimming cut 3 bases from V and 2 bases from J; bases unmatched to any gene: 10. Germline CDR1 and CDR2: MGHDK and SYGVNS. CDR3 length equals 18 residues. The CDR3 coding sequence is TGTGCCAGCAGTGAGTTCCAAGGGGGCTTGACCTATAATTCACCCCTCCACTTT. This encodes CASSEFQGGLTYNSPLHF.

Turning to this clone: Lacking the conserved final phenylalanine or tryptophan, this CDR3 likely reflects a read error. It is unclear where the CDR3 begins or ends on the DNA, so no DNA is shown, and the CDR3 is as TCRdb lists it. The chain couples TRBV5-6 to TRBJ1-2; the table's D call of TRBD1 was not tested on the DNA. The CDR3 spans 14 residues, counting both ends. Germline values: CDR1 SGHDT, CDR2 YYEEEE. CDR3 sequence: CASSRGSGTGSLTG.